These 16 T cell receptor beta chains originate from one sample sequenced in a study of cytomegalovirus exposure and HLA in healthy donors. The PCR ran on 60 Vbeta and 13 Jbeta primers. Sequenced by immunoSEQ multiplex PCR; TCRdb stores in-frame clones only, minus some. The profile shows over 80,000 clones, roughly four fifths of them singletons. The source material was PBMCs. The origin of the receptors is a middle-aged man in good health and CMV-seropositive.

In regard to this clone: This specimen includes other DNA sequences encoding the same CDR3. The chain joins TRBV9 to TRBJ2-1; tentatively, D is TRBD2 (5 bases). There are 14 residues in the CDR3. Germline CDR1 reads SGDLS; CDR2 reads YYNGEE. V was pared by 0 bases and J by 2 bases, with 6 bases between. CDR3 residues: CASSVAGTYNEQFF. The CDR3, as DNA: TGTGCCAGCAGCGTAGCCGGGACCTACAATGAGCAGTTCTTC.

The chain links TRBV5-6 to TRBJ1-4; D perhaps matches TRBD1 (5 bases). The CDR3 contains 14 residues. Trimming shortened V by 0 bases and J by 8 bases, and 11 bases separated the two germline ends. The germline V gene encodes CDR1 SGHDT and CDR2 YYEEEE. The CDR3 is CASSLARTNEKLFF. CDR3 in DNA: TGTGCCAGCAGCTTGGCACGGACAAACGAAAAACTGTTTTTT.

V gene TRBV19 combines with J gene TRBJ1-1; D might be TRBD1 (6 bases). Germline CDR1 is LNHDA and CDR2 is SQIVND (reference sequence). This CDR3 spans 17 amino acids. The V gene lost 5 bases and the J gene lost 0 bases, with 19 bases spanning the gap. The CDR3 sequence is CASSVSLGGVMNTEAFF. The DNA for the CDR3 is TGTGCCAGTAGTGTCAGTTTAGGGGGGGTCATGAACACTGAAGCTTTCTTT. The full variable domain, in which reference TRBV19 and TRBJ1-1 provide the parts outside the CDR3, is DGGITQSPKYLFRKEGQNVTLSCEQNLNHDAMYWYRQDPGQGLRLIYYSQIVNDFQKGDIAEGYSVSREKKESFPLTVTSAQKNPTAFYLCASSVSLGGVMNTEAFFGQGTRLTVV.

The genes are TRBV5-1 and TRBJ2-2, with D tentatively TRBD2 (6 bases). V lost 4 bases and J 5 bases, leaving 12 bases between the germline ends. Per the germline V gene, CDR1 is SGHRS and CDR2 is YFSETQ. CDR3 size: 14 residues. CDR3 nucleotide sequence: TGCGCCAGCAGCCGAACGGGGGATACCGGGGAGCTGTTTTTT. It translates to CASSRTGDTGELFF.

The CDR3 protein is CASSSQGTLYGYTF. The CDR3 nucleotides read TGTGCCAGCAGCTCTCAAGGGACACTCTATGGCTACACCTTC. V usage is TRBV5-4 and J usage is TRBJ1-2; possible D gene TRBD1, 6 bases. This CDR3 is 14 amino acids long. V was clipped by 3 bases and J by 4 bases, with 13 bases between them. Looked up from germline, CDR1 is SGHNT and CDR2 is YYREEE (reference sequence).

The rearrangement joins TRBV19 to TRBJ2-2, with TRBD1 matching over 10 bases. The V segment lost 4 bases and the J segment 0 bases; nucleotides outside the gene matches: 2. The CDR3 runs to 16 residues. Germline loops: CDR1 LNHDA, CDR2 SQIVND (reference sequence). DNA of the CDR3: TGTGCCAGTAGTAGGGGGACAGGGGCGAACACCGGGGAGCTGTTTTTT. This encodes CASSRGTGANTGELFF.

This clone was observed once. The chain carries TRBV5-5 and TRBJ1-1; no firm D call. The CDR3 runs 14 residues. Germline V gene data show CDR1 as SGHKS and CDR2 as YYEKEE (reference sequence). The V end was cut by 0 bases, the J end by 1 base, with 7 bases between. In DNA form, the CDR3 reads TGTGCCAGCAGCTTGGACACCTCGAACACTGAAGCTTTCTTT. This gives the protein CASSLDTSNTEAFF.

This clone was detected only once. The chain links TRBV11-2 to TRBJ1-3; D is undetermined. Germline CDR1 is SGHAT and CDR2 is FQNNGV. CDR3 size: 17 residues. V dropped 1 base and J dropped 0 bases, with 13 bases sitting between them. CDR3 region: CASSLGPYSSSGNTIYF. The CDR3 DNA sequence: TGTGCCAGCAGCTTAGGCCCCTACAGTAGCTCTGGAAACACCATATATTTT.

The chain joins TRBV7-2 to TRBJ1-6, with D uncertain. The CDR3 is 14 residues long. The V end was cut by 3 bases, the J end by 8 bases, with 11 bases between. The germline gives CDR1 SGHTA, CDR2 FQGNSA. This CDR3 is CASSFIAQYSPLHF. DNA of the CDR3: TGTGCCAGCAGCTTTATCGCCCAGTATTCACCCCTCCACTTT. Complete variable domain (other parts from reference TRBV7-2 and TRBJ1-6): GAGVSQSPSNKVTEKGKDVELRCDPISGHTALYWYRQSLGQGLEFLIYFQGNSAPDKSGLPSDRFSAERTGGSVSTLTIQRTQQEDSAVYLCASSFIAQYSPLHFGNGTRLTVT.

This rearrangement joins TRBV6-6 to TRBJ1-3, with 8 bases that match TRBD1. This CDR3 spans 16 amino acids. CDR1 is MNHNY, CDR2 SVGAGI, per germline (reference sequence). V trimming: 6 bases; J trimming: 5 bases; junction bases outside the gene matches: 12. As DNA, the CDR3 is TGTGCCAGCAGCCAACTCGGACAGGGCGGAAGAAACACCATATATTTT. Translation gives CASSQLGQGGRNTIYF.

The V and J genes are TRBV5-4 and TRBJ2-2, with D perhaps TRBD2 (6 bases). The CDR3 length is 14 residues. Germline V CDR1 and CDR2: SGHNT, YYREEE (reference sequence). Trimming pared 0 bases from V and 8 bases from J, leaving 11 bases between. The DNA of the CDR3 is TGTGCCAGCAGCTTGGGACTAGAGGCTGGGGAGCTGTTTTTT. It is translated as CASSLGLEAGELFF.

The gene calls are TRBV4-1 and TRBJ2-7, with a weak D call TRBD2 (6 bases). Germline assignment: CDR1 MGHRA and CDR2 YSYEKL. The germline V and J ends were trimmed by 4 bases and 2 bases, with 15 bases remaining between them. There are 15 residues in the CDR3. CDR3 in amino acids: CASSPRLVNPYEQYF. CDR3 in DNA: TGCGCCAGCAGCCCCCGACTAGTGAATCCCTACGAGCAGTACTTC.

The chain carries TRBV2 and TRBJ1-3; D uncertain. Germline V gene sequence: CDR1 SNHLY, CDR2 FYNNEI. V lost 5 bases, J lost 0 bases, and 14 bases lay in between. The CDR3 is made up of 16 amino acids. The CDR3 here is CASSSMLALSGNTIYF. The CDR3 bases are TGTGCCAGCAGTTCGATGCTAGCGCTCTCTGGAAACACCATATATTTT.

The V gene is TRBV12-5, the J gene TRBJ2-3; 10 bases are a match to TRBD1. The CDR3 sequence is 14 residues long. CDR1 and CDR2 from the germline V gene are LGHNT and FRNRAP. The J segment lost 5 bases and the V segment lost 6 bases, leaving 5 bases of the junction unmatched. The DNA for the CDR3 is TGTGCTAGTGGCCCCGGACAGGGGGGAGATACGCAGTATTTT. Protein product: CASGPGQGGDTQYF.

The V and J genes are TRBV11-2 and TRBJ2-7; D gene unclear. Between the trimmed V and J ends, which lost 3 bases and 6 bases, there was a span of 6 bases. The CDR3 is 11 residues long. Germline V gene sequence: CDR1 SGHAT, CDR2 FQNNGV. CDR3 nucleotides: TGTGCCAGCAGCTTGGCCTTCGAGCAGTACTTC. Its translation is CASSLAFEQYF. Filled out from reference TRBV11-2 and TRBJ2-7, the complete variable domain reads EAGVAQSPRYKIIEKRQSVAFWCNPISGHATLYWYQQILGQGPKLLIQFQNNGVVDDSQLPKDRFSAERLKGVDSTLKIQPAKLEDSAVYLCASSLAFEQYFGPGTRLTVT.

The gene calls are TRBV11-3 and TRBJ2-3; 9 nucleotides line up with TRBD2. Germline CDR1 is SGHNT and CDR2 is YENEEA. The length of the CDR3 is 14 residues. V trimming: 5 bases; J trimming: 7 bases; junction bases outside the gene matches: 7. The CDR3 DNA reads TGTGCCAGCAGCCTTAGCGGGGGAGGATATACGCAGTATTTT. It yields the protein CASSLSGGGYTQYF.